The 11 T cell receptor beta chains in this list originate from one sample, sequenced in a study of shared clonotypes between healthy human individuals. The table came from immunoSEQ multiplex PCR; TCRdb's copy has only in-frame clones and leaves some out. The profile shows 950,000 to 1,300,000 clones, approximately 72% of them singletons. The material sequenced was memory CD4+ T cells sorted from blood. The subset: CD45RA-negative fraction. These TCRs come from a man between 18 and 29 years old in good health.

The V call is TRBV19, the J call TRBJ2-7; 7 positions match TRBD1. Germline CDR1 is LNHDA and CDR2 is SQIVND (reference sequence). V gave up 5 bases and J gave up 3 bases; unmatched junction bases: 7. The CDR3 spans 14 residues. The CDR3 DNA reads as TGTGCCAGTAGTTCGACAGGGATGCTCTACGAGCAGTACTTC. Residues: CASSSTGMLYEQYF.

The V gene is TRBV28, the J gene TRBJ2-7, with D perhaps matching TRBD1 (6 bases). The CDR3 extends over 13 amino acids. CDR1 is MDHEN, CDR2 SYDVKM, per germline. The V gene lost 2 bases and the J gene lost 5 bases, with 10 bases spanning the gap. The CDR3 reads CASSLGGPNEQYF. The CDR3, as DNA: TGTGCCAGCAGTTTAGGGGGCCCCAACGAGCAGTACTTC.

This clone was counted a few times. V is TRBV5-6 and J is TRBJ1-5; a possible D gene is TRBD1 (5 bases). V was pared by 2 bases and J by 4 bases, with 10 bases between. Germline V gene lookup returns CDR1 SGHDT and CDR2 YYEEEE. CDR3 length: 14 residues. CDR3 residues: CASSFGAGNQPQHF. Here the CDR3 DNA reads TGTGCCAGCAGCTTCGGGGCAGGGAATCAGCCCCAGCATTTT.

The chain uses TRBV11-2 and TRBJ2-7; D remains unclear. Germline CDR1 is SGHAT and CDR2 is FQNNGV. The CDR3 spans 14 residues. Trimming stripped 1 base from V and 2 bases from J, with 9 bases between. This CDR3 reads CASSLGSTTYEQYF. CDR3 nucleotide sequence: TGTGCCAGCAGCTTAGGCTCAACAACCTACGAGCAGTACTTC.

This clone occurred many times. The rearrangement links TRBV19 to TRBJ1-6, with no clear D. CDR3 size: 15 residues. With 6 bases removed from V and 0 bases from J, the gap between germline ends came to 9 bases. Per the germline V gene, CDR1 is LNHDA and CDR2 is SQIVND (reference sequence). The CDR3 DNA reads as TGTGCCAGTAGGGCCCTGAGCTCCTATAATTCACCCCTCCACTTT. Translation: CASRALSSYNSPLHF.

J is TRBJ2-7 and V is TRBV6-5, with a possible D match to TRBD1 (6 bases). The length of the CDR3 is 14 residues. V lost 5 bases to trimming and J lost 0 bases, with 11 bases between them. The germline V gene has CDR1 MNHEY and CDR2 SVGAGI. The CDR3 region has the DNA TGTGCCAGCAGTGAACTCAGGGGCTCCTACGAGCAGTACTTC. Amino acid sequence: CASSELRGSYEQYF.

The rearrangement joins TRBV28 to TRBJ1-1; 10 bases are shared with TRBD1. The ends lost 6 bases at V and 11 bases at J; junction bases unmatched: 6. Germline-derived CDR1 and CDR2 are MDHEN and SYDVKM. CDR3 length: 12 amino acids. The CDR3 protein is CASSRQGARAFF. The CDR3 DNA sequence: TGTGCCAGCAGCCGACAGGGGGCGCGGGCTTTCTTT.

The chain combines TRBV19 with TRBJ1-5; the match to TRBD1 covers 8 bases. This CDR3 contains 14 residues. The V segment lost 5 bases and the J segment 5 bases; nucleotides outside the gene matches: 5. Germline assignment: CDR1 LNHDA and CDR2 SQIVND (reference sequence). The CDR3 nucleotides are TGTGCCAGTAGTGGCGGGACAGGTCATCAGCCCCAGCATTTT. Translated: CASSGGTGHQPQHF.

This clone has at least ten counts. The chain couples TRBV10-1 to TRBJ1-5; TRBD1 might be the D (6 bases). Trimming removed 4 bases from V and 3 bases from J, with 7 bases in between. The CDR3 runs to 13 residues. The germline V gene has CDR1 WNHNN and CDR2 SYGVQD (reference sequence). The CDR3 loop reads CASSAGDNQPQHF. The CDR3 DNA sequence: TGCGCCAGCAGTGCAGGGGACAATCAGCCCCAGCATTTT.

The V call is TRBV5-4, the J call TRBJ2-2, with 7 bases that match TRBD2. The CDR3 spans 15 residues. Germline CDR1 and CDR2: SGHNT and YYREEE (reference sequence). V was clipped by 4 bases and J by 1 base; unmatched bases: 4. CDR3 protein: CASSPGGGNTGELFF. The DNA of the CDR3 is TGTGCCAGCAGCCCCGGCGGGGGGAACACCGGGGAGCTGTTTTTT. The full variable domain, rest sourced from reference TRBV5-4 and TRBJ2-2, is ETGVTQSPTHLIKTRGQQVTLRCSSQSGHNTVSWYQQALGQGPQFIFQYYREEENGRGNFPPRFSGLQFPNYSSELNVNALELDDSALYLCASSPGGGNTGELFFGEGSRLTVL.

V and J are TRBV5-1 and TRBJ2-1; D not resolved. The length of the CDR3 is 14 residues. The V end was cut by 6 bases, the J end by 7 bases, with 17 bases between. CDR1 and CDR2 (germline): SGHRS, YFSETQ. CDR3 sequence reads: CASNPGAQQNEQFF. CDR3 coding DNA: TGCGCCAGCAATCCGGGCGCGCAACAGAATGAGCAGTTCTTC.